A selection of T cell receptor beta chains follows, all from one sample in a study of cytomegalovirus exposure and HLA in healthy donors. Sequencing used immunoSEQ multiplex PCR; TCRdb keeps in-frame clones, though not all of them. This repertoire comprises 150,000 to 200,000 clones; its ten largest clones make up about 2.2%. The sample was PBMCs. The receptors here all came from a young man in good health and CMV-seronegative. Each CDR3 is given with its conserved first and last residue.

v_gene: TRBV7-9; j_gene: TRBJ1-2; CDR3aa: CASSLANRAEGYTF
v_gene: TRBV4-1; j_gene: TRBJ2-6; CDR3aa: CASSQDIASGFPGANVLTF
v_gene: TRBV5-1; j_gene: TRBJ2-5; CDR3aa: CASSLGDSGLGETQYF
v_gene: TRBV19; j_gene: TRBJ1-3; CDR3aa: CASSMILWSGTGAGNTIYF
v_gene: TRBV28; j_gene: TRBJ1-2; CDR3aa: CASGVGYTF
v_gene: TRBV19; j_gene: TRBJ2-3; CDR3aa: CASQDSSSTDTQYF
v_gene: TRBV5-6; j_gene: TRBJ1-1; CDR3aa: CASSPGQGRNTEAFF
v_gene: TRBV5-1; j_gene: TRBJ1-5; CDR3aa: CASSLEGAYTQPQHF
v_gene: TRBV19; j_gene: TRBJ1-5; CDR3aa: CASSPTGPSNQPQHF
v_gene: TRBV6-1; j_gene: TRBJ1-1; CDR3aa: CASSEGDRGWTEAFF
v_gene: TRBV11-2; j_gene: TRBJ2-5; CDR3aa: CASSSGQGAPETQYF
v_gene: TRBV5-4; j_gene: TRBJ1-1; CDR3aa: CASSPHPTARTEAFF
v_gene: TRBV15; j_gene: TRBJ1-3; CDR3aa: CATSRWTGAGNTIYF
v_gene: TRBV11-3; j_gene: TRBJ2-7; CDR3aa: CASSIPQGYEQYF
v_gene: TRBV7-6; j_gene: TRBJ2-1; CDR3aa: CASSSARLAGGEQFF
v_gene: TRBV7-2; j_gene: TRBJ2-5; CDR3aa: CASRSPGGLAGAREQYF
v_gene: TRBV10-1; j_gene: TRBJ2-3; CDR3aa: CASSDPEGGDTQYF
v_gene: TRBV4-2; j_gene: TRBJ2-2; CDR3aa: CASSRLAGDTGELFF
v_gene: TRBV5-4; j_gene: TRBJ1-1; CDR3aa: CASSLSGVFGNTEAFF
v_gene: TRBV5-1; j_gene: TRBJ2-7; CDR3aa: CASVRRPGDEQYF
v_gene: TRBV6-5; j_gene: TRBJ2-7; CDR3aa: CASRPGGPPSYEQYF
v_gene: TRBV28; j_gene: TRBJ1-5; CDR3aa: CASSALAQHF
v_gene: TRBV5-6; j_gene: TRBJ1-1; CDR3aa: CASSRGGDIRSMNTEAFF
v_gene: TRBV2; j_gene: TRBJ1-4; CDR3aa: CASREHSTNEKLFF
v_gene: TRBV13; j_gene: TRBJ1-2; CDR3aa: CASSQGALGYTF
v_gene: TRBV7-9; j_gene: TRBJ1-1; CDR3aa: CASSKYRDRGSNTEAFF
v_gene: TRBV7-2; j_gene: TRBJ1-2; CDR3aa: CASSFRDSNYGYTF
v_gene: TRBV9; j_gene: TRBJ1-2; CDR3aa: CASRGQTYGYTF
v_gene: TRBV5-4; j_gene: TRBJ1-4; CDR3aa: CASSLGTETNEKLFF
v_gene: TRBV7-2; j_gene: TRBJ1-2; CDR3aa: CASSRGGNYGYTF
v_gene: TRBV30; j_gene: TRBJ2-2; CDR3aa: CAWSVQGAGELFF
v_gene: TRBV19; j_gene: TRBJ1-1; CDR3aa: CASTTTSEQGVDWFLRNTEAFF
v_gene: TRBV19; j_gene: TRBJ2-4; CDR3aa: CASLNRGQGVNIQYF
v_gene: TRBV18; j_gene: TRBJ1-3; CDR3aa: CASSPPSGTIYF
v_gene: TRBV19; j_gene: TRBJ1-1; CDR3aa: CASGTGGNTEAFF